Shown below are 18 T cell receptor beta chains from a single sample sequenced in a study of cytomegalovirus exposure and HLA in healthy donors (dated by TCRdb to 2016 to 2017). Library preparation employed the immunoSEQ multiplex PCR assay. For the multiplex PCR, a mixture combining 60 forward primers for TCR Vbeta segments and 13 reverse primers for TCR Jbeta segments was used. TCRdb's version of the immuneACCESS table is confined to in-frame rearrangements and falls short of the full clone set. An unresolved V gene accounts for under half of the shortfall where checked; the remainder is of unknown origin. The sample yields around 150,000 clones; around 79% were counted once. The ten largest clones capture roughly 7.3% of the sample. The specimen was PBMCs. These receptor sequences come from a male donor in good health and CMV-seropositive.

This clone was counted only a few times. Here the CDR3 DNA reads TGTGCCACGAACGATAGAGCCAAAAACATTCAGTACTTC. Encoded protein: CATNDRAKNIQYF. The chain carries TRBV15 and TRBJ2-4; D not certain. Germline V gene sequence: CDR1 LNHNV, CDR2 YYDKDF (reference sequence). This CDR3 contains 13 residues. Between the trimmed V and J ends, which lost 9 bases and 0 bases, there was a span of 9 bases. Supplemented by reference TRBV15 and TRBJ2-4, the full variable domain reads DAMVIQNPRYQVTQFGKPVTLSCSQTLNHNVMYWYQQKSSQAPKLLFHYYDKDFNNEADTPDNFQSRRPNTSFCFLDIRSPGLGDTAMYLCATNDRAKNIQYFGAGTRLSVL.

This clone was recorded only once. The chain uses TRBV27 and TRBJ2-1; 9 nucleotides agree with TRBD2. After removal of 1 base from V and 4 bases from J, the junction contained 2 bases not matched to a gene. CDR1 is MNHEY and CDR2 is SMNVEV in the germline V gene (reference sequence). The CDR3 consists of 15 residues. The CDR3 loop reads CASSLFSGGYNEQFF. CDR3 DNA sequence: TGTGCCAGCAGTTTATTTAGCGGGGGATACAATGAGCAGTTCTTC.

CDR3 coding DNA: TGTGCCATCAGGACAGGGGATGTAACTGAAGCTTTCTTT. It encodes CAIRTGDVTEAFF. V is TRBV10-3 and J is TRBJ1-1; TRBD1 matches 8 bases. Germline CDR1 and CDR2: ENHRY and SYGVKD. Trimming took 6 bases from V and 5 from J; bases not matched to a gene: 5. The CDR3 totals 13 residues.

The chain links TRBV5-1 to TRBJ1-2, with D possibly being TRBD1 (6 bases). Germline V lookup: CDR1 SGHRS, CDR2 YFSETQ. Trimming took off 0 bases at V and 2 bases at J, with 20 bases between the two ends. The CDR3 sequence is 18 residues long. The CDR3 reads CASSLEAGTRSWNYGYTF. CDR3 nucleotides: TGCGCCAGCAGCTTGGAGGCCGGGACAAGGAGCTGGAACTATGGCTACACCTTC. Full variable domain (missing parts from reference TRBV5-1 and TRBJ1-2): KAGVTQTPRYLIKTRGQQVTLSCSPISGHRSVSWYQQTPGQGLQFLFEYFSETQRNKGNFPGRFSGRQFSNSRSEMNVSTLELGDSALYLCASSLEAGTRSWNYGYTFGSGTRLTVV.

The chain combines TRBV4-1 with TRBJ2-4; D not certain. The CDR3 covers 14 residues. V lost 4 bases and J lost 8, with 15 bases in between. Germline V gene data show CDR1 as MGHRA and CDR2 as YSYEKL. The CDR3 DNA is TGCGCCAGCAGCCCCTTCTTGGGCCCATACATTCAGTACTTC. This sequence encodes CASSPFLGPYIQYF.

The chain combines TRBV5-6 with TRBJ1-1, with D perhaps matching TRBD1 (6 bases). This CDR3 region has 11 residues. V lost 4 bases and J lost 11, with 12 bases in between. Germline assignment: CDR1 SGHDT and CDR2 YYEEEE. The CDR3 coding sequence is TGTGCCAGCAGCCAGGGGAGAAGGGCTTTCTTT. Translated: CASSQGRRAFF.

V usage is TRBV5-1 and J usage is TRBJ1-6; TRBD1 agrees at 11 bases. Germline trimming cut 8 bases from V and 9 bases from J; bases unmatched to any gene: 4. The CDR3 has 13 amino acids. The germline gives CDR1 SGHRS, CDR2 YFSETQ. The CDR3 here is CARLDRGLSPLHF. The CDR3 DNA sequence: TGCGCCAGACTGGACAGGGGGCTTTCACCCCTCCACTTT.

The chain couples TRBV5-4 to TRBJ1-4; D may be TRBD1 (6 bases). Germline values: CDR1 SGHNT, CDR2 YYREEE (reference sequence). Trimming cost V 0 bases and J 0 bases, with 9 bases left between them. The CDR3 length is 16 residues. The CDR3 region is CASSLGSGATNEKLFF. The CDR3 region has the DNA TGTGCCAGCAGCTTGGGGTCAGGGGCAACTAATGAAAAACTGTTTTTT.

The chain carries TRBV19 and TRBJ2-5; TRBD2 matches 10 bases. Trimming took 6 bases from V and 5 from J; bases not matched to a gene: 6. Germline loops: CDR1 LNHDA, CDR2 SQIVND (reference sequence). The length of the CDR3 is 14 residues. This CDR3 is CASRVAGGTETQYF. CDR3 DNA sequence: TGTGCCAGTAGAGTAGCGGGGGGAACGGAGACCCAGTACTTC.

The CDR3 DNA is TGCGCCAGCGCCGACTCGACGCCAGCTAACTATGGCTACACCTTC. Translation: CASADSTPANYGYTF. V and J are TRBV10-1 and TRBJ1-2; the D is unclear. The length of the CDR3 is 15 residues. CDR1 is WNHNN and CDR2 is SYGVQD in the germline V gene (reference sequence). V was cut by 8 bases and J by 0 bases, with 16 bases left in between.

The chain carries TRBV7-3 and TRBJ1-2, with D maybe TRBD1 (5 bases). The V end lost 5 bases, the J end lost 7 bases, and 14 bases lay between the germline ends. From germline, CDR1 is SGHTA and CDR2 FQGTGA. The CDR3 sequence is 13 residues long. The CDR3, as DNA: TGTGCCAGCAGCCCGGCGGGGGGAGGTGGCTACACCTTC. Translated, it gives CASSPAGGGGYTF.

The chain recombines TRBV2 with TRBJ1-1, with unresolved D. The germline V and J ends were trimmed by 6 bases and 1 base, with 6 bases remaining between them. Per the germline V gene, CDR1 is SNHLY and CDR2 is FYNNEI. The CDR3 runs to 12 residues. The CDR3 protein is CASREGNTEAFF. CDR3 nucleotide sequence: TGTGCCAGCAGGGAGGGGAACACTGAAGCTTTCTTT.

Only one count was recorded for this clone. This chain's CDR3 is CASSYGGGVANYGYTF. The CDR3 DNA reads as TGTGCCAGCAGTTATGGAGGGGGCGTCGCTAACTATGGCTACACCTTC. V usage is TRBV6-6 and J usage is TRBJ1-2, with 7 bases lining up with TRBD1. The CDR3 has 16 amino acids. Germline CDR1 MNHNY, CDR2 SVGAGI (reference sequence). V dropped 3 bases and J dropped 0; count of bases not matched to a gene: 7.

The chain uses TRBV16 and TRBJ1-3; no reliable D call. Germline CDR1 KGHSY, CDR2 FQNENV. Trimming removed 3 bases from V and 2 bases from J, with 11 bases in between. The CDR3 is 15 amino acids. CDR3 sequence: CASSQSRTPGNTIYF. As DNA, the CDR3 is TGTGCCAGCAGCCAGTCCCGGACTCCTGGAAACACCATATATTTT. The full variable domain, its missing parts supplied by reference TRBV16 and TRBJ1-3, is GEEVAQTPKHLVRGEGQKAKLYCAPIKGHSYVFWYQQVLKNEFKFLISFQNENVFDETGMPKERFSAKCLPNSPCSLEIQATKLEDSAVYFCASSQSRTPGNTIYFGEGSWLTVV.

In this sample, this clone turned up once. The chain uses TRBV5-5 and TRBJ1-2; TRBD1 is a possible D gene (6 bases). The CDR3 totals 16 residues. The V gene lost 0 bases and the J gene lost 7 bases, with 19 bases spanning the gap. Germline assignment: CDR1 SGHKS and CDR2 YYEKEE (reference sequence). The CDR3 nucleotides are TGTGCCAGCAGCTTGGCCCTAGGGGGAGGGGCGATTGGCTACACCTTC. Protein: CASSLALGGGAIGYTF.

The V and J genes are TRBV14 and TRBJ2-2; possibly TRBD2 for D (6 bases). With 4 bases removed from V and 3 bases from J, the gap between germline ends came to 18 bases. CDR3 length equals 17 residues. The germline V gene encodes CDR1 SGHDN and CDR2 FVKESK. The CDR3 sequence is CASSRTRRGSYTGELFF. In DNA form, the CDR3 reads TGTGCCAGCAGCCGTACGAGGAGGGGCAGCTACACCGGGGAGCTGTTTTTT.

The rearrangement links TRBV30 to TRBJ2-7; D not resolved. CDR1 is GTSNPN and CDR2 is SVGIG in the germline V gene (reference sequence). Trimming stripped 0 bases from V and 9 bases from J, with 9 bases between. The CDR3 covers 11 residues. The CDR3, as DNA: TGTGCCTGGAGTGTACTGCGGAGGCAGTACTTC. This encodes CAWSVLRRQYF. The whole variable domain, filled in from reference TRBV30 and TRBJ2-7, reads SQTIHQWPATLVQPVGSPLSLECTVEGTSNPNLYWYRQAAGRGLQLLFYSVGIGQISSEVPQNLSASRPQDRQFILSSKKLLLSDSGFYLCAWSVLRRQYFGPGTRLTVT.

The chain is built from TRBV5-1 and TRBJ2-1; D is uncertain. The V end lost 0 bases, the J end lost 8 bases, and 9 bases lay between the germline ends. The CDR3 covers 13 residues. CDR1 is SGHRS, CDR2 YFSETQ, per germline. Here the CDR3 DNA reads TGCGCCAGCAGCTTGGCCAATTCGGATGAGCAGTTCTTC. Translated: CASSLANSDEQFF.